These 31 T cell receptor beta chains originate from one sample sequenced in a study of T cells in Graves' hyperthyroidism and ophthalmopathy. There were TCR beta CDR3 regions amplified from RNA transcripts. An initial round of RT-PCR targeting the TCR CDR3 relied on the HTBI primer set. TCRdb called the multiplex PCR reads again in MiXCR, with one record for every CDR3 protein. The sample holds about 300,000 distinct CDR3 sequences; roughly a fifth are singletons and the top ten take 39%. Specimen: blood. These receptors were taken from a man aged 50 to 59 with Graves' ophthalmopathy.

A few counts support this clonotype. Without the conserved terminal phenylalanine or tryptophan, this CDR3 likely stems from a read error. This CDR3 reads CASRETGPIYGYTL. The CDR3 coding sequence is TGTGCCAGCAGGGAGACAGGTCCTATATATGGCTACACCCTC. The chain has TRBV2 and TRBJ1-2; D may be TRBD1 (6 bases). CDR1 and CDR2 (germline): SNHLY, FYNNEI. The CDR3 contains 14 residues. Trimming stripped 6 bases from V and 5 bases from J, with 16 bases between.

The gene calls are TRBV24-1 and TRBJ1-5; TRBD1 aligns across 7 bases. V was pared by 2 bases and J by 3 bases, with 6 bases of the junction left unmatched. The CDR3 loop spans 16 amino acids. Germline lookup yields CDR1 KGHDR and CDR2 SFDVKD. The CDR3, as DNA: TGTGCCACCAGTGATTCGAAGACAGGGATCAATCAGCCCCAGCATTTT. Its translation: CATSDSKTGINQPQHF.

This clonotype was seen more than once but under ten times. The rearrangement uses TRBV28 and TRBJ2-4; unclear D gene. This CDR3 comprises 16 residues. CDR1 is MDHEN, CDR2 SYDVKM, per germline. V dropped 6 bases and J dropped 1 base, with 16 bases sitting between them. This chain's CDR3 is CASSREVSRAKNIQYF. CDR3 nucleotides: TGTGCCAGCAGCCGTGAGGTTTCGAGGGCCAAAAACATTCAGTACTTC.

This clonotype was counted many times. CDR3 loop: CASSLDSGRSAFF. For the CDR3, the DNA is TGTGCCAGCAGCTTGGATTCAGGGAGGTCGGCTTTCTTT. This rearrangement joins TRBV5-6 to TRBJ1-1, with D maybe TRBD1 (5 bases). V was pared by 0 bases and J by 11 bases, with 14 bases between. Germline values: CDR1 SGHDT, CDR2 YYEEEE. The CDR3 contains 13 residues.

The table lists this clonotype with a few counts. V gene TRBV28 combines with J gene TRBJ1-2; D uncertain. This CDR3 comprises 12 residues. Trimming pared 7 bases from V and 0 bases from J, leaving 6 bases between. The germline CDR1 and CDR2 sequences are MDHEN and SYDVKM. CDR3 loop: CASNDANYGYTF. The CDR3 DNA reads TGTGCCAGCAATGATGCTAACTATGGCTACACCTTC.

The rearrangement links TRBV6-1 to TRBJ1-5; the D is unclear. Looked up from germline, CDR1 is MNHNS and CDR2 is SASEGT. The CDR3 length is 14 residues. Trimming removed 0 bases from V and 9 bases from J, with 12 bases in between. CDR3 bases: TGTGCCAGCAGTGAAGCGGTTGGGGAACGGCCCCAGCATTTT. Protein: CASSEAVGERPQHF.

This clonotype was seen repeatedly, ten times or more. V is TRBV19 and J is TRBJ2-3; 13 nucleotides match TRBD2. The CDR3 loop spans 14 amino acids. Germline V lookup: CDR1 LNHDA, CDR2 SQIVND (reference sequence). The V segment lost 6 bases and the J segment 4 bases; nucleotides outside the gene matches: 1. The CDR3 DNA reads TGTGCCAGTAGCGGACTAGCGGGAGCAGATACGCAGTATTTT. It is translated as CASSGLAGADTQYF. The complete variable domain, with remaining parts taken from reference TRBV19 and TRBJ2-3, reads DGGITQSPKYLFRKEGQNVTLSCEQNLNHDAMYWYRQDPGQGLRLIYYSQIVNDFQKGDIAEGYSVSREKKESFPLTVTSAQKNPTAFYLCASSGLAGADTQYFGPGTRLTVL.

In nucleotides, the CDR3 is TGTGCCATCAGTGCGCCCGGGACTAGCGACGAGCAGTACTTC. Translated, it gives CAISAPGTSDEQYF. This rearrangement joins TRBV10-3 to TRBJ2-7; TRBD2 matches 10 bases. Per germline, CDR1 ENHRY and CDR2 SYGVKD. The CDR3 loop spans 14 amino acids. Trimming took 4 bases from V and 5 from J; bases not matched to a gene: 5.

The sample holds many counts of this clonotype. The chain employs TRBV5-8 and TRBJ2-7; D is uncertain. The germline V and J ends were trimmed by 1 base and 4 bases, with 9 bases remaining between them. CDR3 size: 13 residues. Per germline, CDR1 SGHTS and CDR2 YDEGEE. The CDR3, as DNA: TGTGCCAGCAGCTTGCACAAGATGTACGAGCAGTACTTC. This translates into CASSLHKMYEQYF.

This clonotype was seen at least ten times. The chain couples TRBV20-1 to TRBJ2-7; 8 nucleotides agree with TRBD1. The CDR3 covers 14 residues. Looked up from germline, CDR1 is DFQATT and CDR2 is SNEGSKA (reference sequence). V lost 4 bases and J lost 3; bases outside the gene matches: 8. The CDR3 bases are TGCAGTGCTACCGACAGGGGAGCCTTCTACGAGCAGTACTTC. It translates to CSATDRGAFYEQYF.

This clonotype has ten or more counts. V is TRBV11-3 and J is TRBJ2-5; 12 bases align to TRBD2. Per germline, CDR1 SGHNT and CDR2 YENEEA. The V segment lost 1 base and the J segment 5 bases; nucleotides outside the gene matches: 5. The CDR3 has 16 amino acids. CDR3 nucleotide sequence: TGTGCCAGCAGCTTAGGAGGACTAGCGGGACCGGAGACCCAGTACTTC. Residues: CASSLGGLAGPETQYF.

There are many counts of this clonotype. CDR3: CASSPLRNSYEQYF. CDR3 coding DNA: TGTGCCAGCAGCCCCCTTCGGAATAGCTACGAGCAGTACTTC. J is TRBJ2-7 and V is TRBV3-1; D unresolved. CDR3 size: 14 residues. Germline assignment: CDR1 LGHDT and CDR2 YNNKEL (reference sequence). Trimming removed 4 bases at V and 3 bases at J, with 13 bases between.

In this sample, this clonotype turned up many times. V is TRBV5-1 and J is TRBJ1-5; 7 nucleotides line up with TRBD1. The CDR3 extends over 13 amino acids. CDR1 and CDR2 from the germline V gene are SGHRS and YFSETQ. The V gene end was trimmed by 4 bases and the J gene end by 5 bases; junction bases not matched to a gene: 3. The CDR3 region is CASSVTGDQPQHF. The CDR3 DNA reads TGCGCCAGCAGCGTTACAGGGGATCAGCCCCAGCATTTT.

In its sample, this clonotype was seen many times. The rearrangement uses TRBV2 and TRBJ2-7; D is ambiguous. The V gene's germline CDR1 is SNHLY and CDR2 FYNNEI. The V gene lost 6 bases and the J gene lost 6 bases, with 12 bases spanning the gap. The CDR3 runs to 12 residues. In DNA, the CDR3 is TGTGCCAGCAGCCAGGAAATCTCCGAGCAGTACTTC. It codes for CASSQEISEQYF.

The V call is TRBV6-4, the J call TRBJ2-7; 11 nucleotides match TRBD1. Germline loops: CDR1 MRHNA, CDR2 SNTAGT. The CDR3 sequence is 14 residues long. The V and J ends lost 3 bases and 6 bases, in that order; junction bases with no gene match: 4. The CDR3 reads CASSEVGTGGEQYF. The CDR3 region has the DNA TGTGCCAGCAGTGAAGTTGGGACAGGGGGCGAGCAGTACTTC.

This clonotype was detected ten times or more. The V call is TRBV11-2, the J call TRBJ2-5; 9 bases are shared with TRBD2. The germline CDR1 and CDR2 sequences are SGHAT and FQNNGV. The CDR3 loop spans 19 amino acids. Trimming removed 1 base from V and 0 bases from J; junction bases left unmatched: 12. The CDR3 loop is CASSLGVRLAGMYQETQYF. Written as DNA, the CDR3 is TGTGCCAGCAGCTTAGGAGTTCGGCTAGCGGGAATGTACCAAGAGACCCAGTACTTC.

The gene calls are TRBV10-3 and TRBJ1-1, with D maybe TRBD1 (5 bases). The CDR3 covers 15 residues. Germline-derived CDR1 and CDR2 are ENHRY and SYGVKD. The ends were cut back, 0 bases at V and 4 bases at J, with 12 bases in the middle. As DNA, the CDR3 is TGTGCCATCAGTGAGTCGCTGGGGCCCGGCACTGAAGCTTTCTTT. Translating gives CAISESLGPGTEAFF.

The chain employs TRBV11-2 and TRBJ1-5; D perhaps matches TRBD1 (5 bases). Germline CDR1 is SGHAT and CDR2 is FQNNGV. Trimming pared 1 base from V and 0 bases from J, leaving 7 bases between. The length of the CDR3 is 15 residues. The CDR3 loop reads CASSLGGHSNQPQHF. CDR3 coding DNA: TGTGCCAGCAGCTTAGGAGGACATAGCAATCAGCCCCAGCATTTT.

This clonotype was recorded many times. The chain employs TRBV6-5 and TRBJ2-5; maybe TRBD1 (7 bases). Per the germline V gene, CDR1 is MNHEY and CDR2 is SVGAGI. This CDR3 has 14 amino acids. The germline V and J ends were trimmed by 0 bases and 7 bases, with 12 bases remaining between them. The DNA for the CDR3 is TGTGCCAGCAGTTACTCTCGGCAGGGGGGGACCCAGTACTTC. It specifies CASSYSRQGGTQYF.

The sample holds many counts of this clonotype. The chain carries TRBV20-1 and TRBJ1-6, with 8 bases matching TRBD1. The germline gives CDR1 DFQATT, CDR2 SNEGSKA (reference sequence). The CDR3 runs 14 residues. Losses at the gene ends were 2 bases for V and 5 bases for J; bases not matched to a gene: 2. CDR3 bases: TGCAGTGCTAGAATGACAGGGGATAATTCACCCCTCCACTTT. This encodes CSARMTGDNSPLHF.

In this sample, this clonotype turned up a few times. CDR3 nucleotides: TGTGCCACCAGTGATAGGGGACTAGCGGGAGATACGCAGTATTTT. Translation gives CATSDRGLAGDTQYF. The rearrangement links TRBV24-1 to TRBJ2-3; 12 bases agree with TRBD2. Germline loops: CDR1 KGHDR, CDR2 SFDVKD. CDR3 length equals 15 residues. V shed 3 bases, J shed 5 bases, and the junction held 2 bases outside the gene matches.

The V and J genes are TRBV3-1 and TRBJ1-5; 9 nucleotides line up with TRBD1. This CDR3 is built from 15 residues. Trimming removed 1 base from V and 6 bases from J; junction bases left unmatched: 4. From germline, CDR1 is LGHDT and CDR2 YNNKEL (reference sequence). CDR3 sequence: CASSQGVQGAQPQHF. The CDR3 nucleotides read TGTGCCAGCAGCCAAGGGGTACAGGGGGCTCAGCCCCAGCATTTT. Based on the CDR3 plus reference TRBV3-1 and TRBJ1-5, the full variable domain is DTAVSQTPKYLVTQMGNDKSIKCEQNLGHDTMYWYKQDSKKFLKIMFSYNNKELIINETVPNRFSPKSPDKAHLNLHINSLELGDSAVYFCASSQGVQGAQPQHFGDGTRLSIL.

This clonotype appeared once. This chain uses TRBV15 with TRBJ2-2, with D perhaps matching TRBD2 (5 bases). CDR1 and CDR2 (germline): LNHNV, YYDKDF (reference sequence). V lost 1 base to trimming and J lost 2 bases, with 14 bases between them. CDR3 length: 17 residues. CDR3 amino acids: CATSRGLPRLNTGELFF. The CDR3, as DNA: TGTGCCACCAGCAGAGGCTTACCCCGACTAAACACCGGGGAGCTGTTTTTT.

This clonotype has a count of ten or more. CDR3 in amino acids: CASSLAGRQPPNEQFF. The CDR3 DNA sequence: TGTGCCAGCAGCTTGGCCGGGAGACAGCCACCCAATGAGCAGTTCTTC. This chain connects TRBV5-6 to TRBJ2-1; D is possibly TRBD2 (6 bases). Germline-derived CDR1 and CDR2 are SGHDT and YYEEEE. The CDR3 runs to 16 residues. V dropped 0 bases and J dropped 6 bases, with 16 bases sitting between them.

The chain has TRBV5-5 and TRBJ1-1, with D maybe TRBD1 (5 bases). CDR1 and CDR2 from the germline V gene are SGHKS and YYEKEE (reference sequence). V lost 2 bases, J lost 0 bases, and 17 bases lay in between. The CDR3 has 17 residues. CDR3 in DNA: TGTGCCAGCAGCTTTGACAGAACAAAGGCGATGAACACTGAAGCTTTCTTT. Protein: CASSFDRTKAMNTEAFF. The whole variable domain, remainder taken from reference TRBV5-5 and TRBJ1-1, is DAGVTQSPTHLIKTRGQQVTLRCSPISGHKSVSWYQQVLGQGPQFIFQYYEKEERGRGNFPDRFSARQFPNYSSELNVNALLLGDSALYLCASSFDRTKAMNTEAFFGQGTRLTVV.

The rearrangement links TRBV6-1 to TRBJ2-1; TRBD1 matches at 7 bases. In germline, CDR1 is MNHNS, CDR2 SASEGT. CDR3 length: 16 residues. V lost 4 bases, J lost 5 bases, and 11 bases stayed unmatched. This CDR3 reads CASSVLGGASNNEQFF. DNA of the CDR3: TGTGCCAGCAGTGTCCTAGGGGGCGCATCTAACAATGAGCAGTTCTTC.

This clonotype has a count of ten or more. The rearrangement links TRBV7-3 to TRBJ2-3; 12 positions agree with TRBD2. The CDR3 totals 18 residues. J gave up 2 bases and V 4 bases, and 10 bases lay outside the gene matches. CDR1 and CDR2 from the germline V gene are SGHTA and FQGTGA. CDR3 nucleotides: TGTGCCAGCAGCTCGGACGGACTAGCGGGACTGATCACAGATACGCAGTATTTT. It is translated as CASSSDGLAGLITDTQYF.

The chain recombines TRBV28 with TRBJ1-5; 7 nucleotides align to TRBD1. Germline CDR1 reads MDHEN; CDR2 reads SYDVKM. The CDR3 loop spans 16 amino acids. After removal of 3 bases from V and 3 bases from J, the junction contained 8 bases not matched to a gene. CDR3 DNA sequence: TGTGCCAGCAGTTTCTACCGGGACAGCATCAATCAGCCCCAGCATTTT. Translation: CASSFYRDSINQPQHF.

This clonotype was found many times. V gene TRBV20-1 combines with J gene TRBJ2-2, with TRBD2 identical over 7 bases. This CDR3 is 16 amino acids long. The V gene end was trimmed by 0 bases and the J gene end by 3 bases; junction bases not matched to a gene: 7. Germline V gives CDR1 DFQATT, CDR2 SNEGSKA (reference sequence). The CDR3 region is CSARDPQRGDTGELFF. The CDR3 DNA follows: TGCAGTGCTAGAGATCCCCAACGGGGGGACACCGGGGAGCTGTTTTTT.

The chain combines TRBV12-3 or TRBV12-4 with TRBJ1-1; D remains ambiguous. The CDR3 length is 11 residues. V was pared by 6 bases and J by 10 bases, with 12 bases between. The CDR3: CASSSGFVAFF. CDR3 DNA: TGTGCCAGCAGCTCGGGATTTGTAGCTTTCTTT.

This clonotype appeared many times. The V gene is TRBV30, the J gene TRBJ2-1, with a possible D match to TRBD1 (5 bases). V lost 0 bases, J lost 5 bases, and 14 bases lay in between. From germline, CDR1 is GTSNPN and CDR2 SVGIG (reference sequence). This CDR3 comprises 15 residues. CDR3 nucleotide sequence: TGTGCCTGGAGTGTAACCAGGGCAGGACACAATGAGCAGTTCTTC. Its protein product is CAWSVTRAGHNEQFF.